This TCR beta chain was documented in a study of Graves' ophthalmopathy and Graves' hyperthyroidism. Overall study: Peripheral blood was gathered at first diagnosis, ahead of any treatment whatsoever.

The V end lost 7 bases, the J end lost 4 bases, and 16 bases lay between the germline ends. The germline gives CDR1 ENHRY, CDR2 SYGVKD. The length of the CDR3 is 14 residues. Regarding this clonotype: Its antigen remains unknown.

Broader study findings: Ophthalmopathy progression was predicted with under 71% sensitivity and approximately 72% specificity. Blood also carried most expanded thyroid clonotypes exceeding 0.001 frequency.

The study amplified TCR beta CDR3 regions using RNA transcripts. The first-round RT-PCR employed HTBI primers together with the Qiagen OneStep RT-PCR kit. A multiplex PCR was then performed as the second round. TCRdb itself ran the multiplex PCR reads through MiXCR, one entry per CDR3 protein. The table lists under 200,000 distinct CDR3 sequences, approximately 40% of them singletons, with 4.5% to 6% in the top ten. The chain is built from TRBV10-3 and TRBJ1-2, with a possible D match to TRBD1 (6 bases). The sequenced sample was peripheral blood. This TCR derives from a woman in her thirties or forties with Graves' ophthalmopathy. CDR3 sequence reads: CAITPDRKTYGYTF. The CDR3 nucleotides read TGTGCCATCACCCCGGACAGAAAAACCTATGGCTACACCTTC.